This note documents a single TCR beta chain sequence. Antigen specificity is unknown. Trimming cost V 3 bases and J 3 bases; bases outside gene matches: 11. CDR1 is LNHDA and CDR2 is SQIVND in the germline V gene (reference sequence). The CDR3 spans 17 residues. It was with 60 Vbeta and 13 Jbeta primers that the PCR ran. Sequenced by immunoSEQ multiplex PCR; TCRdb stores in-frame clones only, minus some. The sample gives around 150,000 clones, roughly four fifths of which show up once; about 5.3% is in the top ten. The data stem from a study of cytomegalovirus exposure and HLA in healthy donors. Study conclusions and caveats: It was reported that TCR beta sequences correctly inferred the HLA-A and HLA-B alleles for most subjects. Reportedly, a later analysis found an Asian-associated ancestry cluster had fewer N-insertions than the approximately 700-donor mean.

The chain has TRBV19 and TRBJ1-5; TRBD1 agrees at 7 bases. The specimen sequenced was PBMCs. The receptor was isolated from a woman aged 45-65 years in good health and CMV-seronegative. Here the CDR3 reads CASSIEGGQYLNQPQHF. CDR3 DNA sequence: TGTGCCAGTAGTATTGAGGGGGGACAGTACCTCAATCAGCCCCAGCATTTT.